This T cell receptor (beta chain) was profiled in a study of OX40 agonist ivuxolimab in advanced cancers. Generated by immunoSEQ multiplex PCR, the TCRdb table keeps only in-frame clones and is missing some. The repertoire includes approximately 60,000 clones, almost 90% of them detected once, and 6.9% sits in the top ten. Study conclusions and caveats: More expanded clones were found, on average, in CD8+ than in CD4+ T cells.

The CDR3 has 16 residues. Per germline, CDR1 SQVTM and CDR2 ANQGSEA. V lost 8 bases and J 0 bases, leaving 20 bases between the germline ends. Regarding this clone: Its antigen is as yet unknown.

The chain joins TRBV29-1 to TRBJ1-5; D call uncertain. The specimen comprised CD4+ or CD8+ T cells sorted from blood, sampled in a trial of the OX40 agonist ivuxolimab. The TCR was taken from an adult with an advanced solid tumor such as melanoma, head and neck, liver or kidney cancer. CDR3 sequence (DNA): TGCAGCCCCCGAGTGGGGTGGGCCTATAGCAATCAGCCCCAGCATTTT. Translated: CSPRVGWAYSNQPQHF.